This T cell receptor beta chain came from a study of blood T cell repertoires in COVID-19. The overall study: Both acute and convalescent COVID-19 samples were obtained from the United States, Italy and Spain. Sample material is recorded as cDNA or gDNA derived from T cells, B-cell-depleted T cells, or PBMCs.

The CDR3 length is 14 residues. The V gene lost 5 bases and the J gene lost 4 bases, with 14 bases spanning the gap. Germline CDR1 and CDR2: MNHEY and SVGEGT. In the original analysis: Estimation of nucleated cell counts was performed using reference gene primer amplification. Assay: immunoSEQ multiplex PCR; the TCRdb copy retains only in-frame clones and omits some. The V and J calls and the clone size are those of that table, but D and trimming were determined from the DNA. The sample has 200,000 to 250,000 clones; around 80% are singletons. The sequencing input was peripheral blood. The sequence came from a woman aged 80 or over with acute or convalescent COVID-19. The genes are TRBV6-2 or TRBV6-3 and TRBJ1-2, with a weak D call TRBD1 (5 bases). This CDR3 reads CASSHFLQAYGYTF. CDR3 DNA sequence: TGTGCCAGCAGTCACTTTCTACAGGCCTATGGCTACACCTTC.